Listed below are T cell receptor beta chains from one sample, sequenced in a study of cytomegalovirus exposure and HLA in healthy donors. Profiling relied on immunoSEQ multiplex PCR, and the TCRdb table lists in-frame clones only, not all of them. In the table there are about 87,000 clones, over 65% of which are singletons. The sample taken for sequencing was PBMCs. The receptors originated from a man aged 25-45 years in good health and CMV-seropositive. CDR3s include the opening cysteine and the closing phenylalanine or tryptophan. The D gene is left open where the match is weak. Rows may omit the clone size; those that give it use once, few, many or a size class.

J gene,CDR3 length,clone size,D gene,V gene,CDR3 protein,CDR3 DNA
TRBJ1-2,10,.,.,TRBV21-1,CASSRDGYTF,TGTGCCAGCAGCCGGGATGGCTACACCTTC
TRBJ2-7,14,.,.,TRBV15,CATSLVEGSYEQYF,TGTGCCACCAGCCTCGTTGAGGGCTCCTACGAGCAGTACTTC
TRBJ2-5,14,.,TRBD1,TRBV19,CASSITGGQETQYF,TGTGCCAGTAGTATCACAGGGGGCCAAGAGACCCAGTACTTC
TRBJ2-7,14,.,.,TRBV7-9,CASSQWTSSYEQYF,TGTGCCAGCAGCCAATGGACAAGCTCCTACGAGCAGTACTTC
TRBJ1-4,14,.,.,TRBV9,CASSPQAYDEKLFF,TGTGCCAGCAGCCCCCAAGCTTACGATGAAAAACTGTTTTTT
TRBJ1-1,14,.,.,TRBV6-1,CASSATGSSAEAFF,TGTGCCAGCAGTGCTACAGGTTCGAGCGCTGAAGCTTTCTTT
TRBJ1-3,15,few,.,TRBV6-5,CASSSLLEAGNTIYF,TGTGCCAGCAGTTCCCTGCTAGAGGCTGGAAACACCATATATTTT
TRBJ1-2,15,.,.,TRBV6-5,CASSPWGVKDYGYPF,TGTGCCAGCAGCCCCTGGGGGGTCAAAGACTATGGCTACCCCTTC
TRBJ2-7,15,few,TRBD1,TRBV6-1,CASSTPGTGVYEQYF,TGTGCCAGCAGTACCCCCGGGACAGGGGTCTACGAGCAGTACTTC
TRBJ2-7,12,.,.,TRBV6-1,CASQRGAGEQYF,TGTGCCAGCCAACGAGGGGCGGGGGAGCAGTACTTC
TRBJ2-6,17,.,.,TRBV7-3,CASSPRGPPSGANVLTF,TGTGCCAGCAGCCCGAGAGGTCCTCCGTCTGGGGCCAACGTCCTGACTTTC
TRBJ2-2,16,.,TRBD1,TRBV9,CASSVEGTGGTGELFF,TGTGCCAGCAGCGTAGAAGGGACAGGGGGAACCGGGGAGCTGTTTTTT
TRBJ2-1,17,.,TRBD2,TRBV29-1,CSVPGLAGGGSYNEQFF,TGCAGCGTACCGGGACTAGCGGGAGGGGGGTCCTACAATGAGCAGTTCTTC
TRBJ1-2,10,.,TRBD1,TRBV20-1,CGTGDLGYTF,TGCGGGACAGGGGATTTAGGCTACACCTTC
TRBJ2-7,14,once,.,TRBV6-1,CASSEAIGGLEQYF,TGTGCCAGCAGTGAAGCGATCGGAGGGCTCGAGCAGTACTTC
TRBJ1-1,14,.,.,TRBV7-9,CASSPGMFESEAFF,TGTGCCAGCAGCCCCGGGATGTTCGAATCGGAAGCTTTCTTT
TRBJ2-7,11,.,.,TRBV6-1,CASIREYEQYF,TGTGCCAGCATACGGGAGTACGAGCAGTACTTC
TRBJ1-1,15,.,.,TRBV19,CASSIGRRGNTEAFF,TGTGCCAGTAGCATTGGGAGGAGGGGGAACACTGAAGCTTTCTTT
TRBJ1-3,15,once,TRBD1,TRBV15,CATSGDREPGNTIYF,TGTGCCACCAGCGGGGACAGGGAACCTGGAAACACCATATATTTT
TRBJ2-5,15,.,.,TRBV28,CASSLSGSTQETQYF,TGTGCCAGCAGTTTATCGGGGTCAACCCAAGAGACCCAGTACTTC
TRBJ1-1,13,.,.,TRBV19,CASSLGGPTEAFF,TGTGCCAGTAGTTTGGGGGGGCCCACTGAAGCTTTCTTT
TRBJ1-6,15,.,TRBD1,TRBV9,CASSVEAAGGLPLHF,TGTGCCAGCAGCGTCGAGGCGGCAGGGGGCCTACCCCTCCACTTT
TRBJ1-1,15,.,.,TRBV15,CATSSYGGGRTEAFF,TGTGCCACCAGCAGCTATGGGGGGGGGCGAACTGAAGCTTTCTTT
TRBJ2-1,16,.,TRBD2,TRBV13,CASSPGTSGGGNEQFF,TGTGCCAGCAGCCCAGGGACTAGCGGGGGGGGTAATGAGCAGTTCTTC
TRBJ1-1,14,.,.,TRBV9,CASSLGQTNTEAFF,TGTGCCAGCAGCCTGGGCCAAACTAACACTGAAGCTTTCTTT
TRBJ2-3,16,.,.,TRBV4-2,CASSQDGASSTDTQYF,TGTGCCAGCAGCCAAGATGGAGCCTCTTCCACAGATACGCAGTATTTT
TRBJ2-7,13,.,.,TRBV6-5,CASRRDGGYEQYF,TGTGCCAGCAGACGGGACGGGGGCTACGAGCAGTACTTC